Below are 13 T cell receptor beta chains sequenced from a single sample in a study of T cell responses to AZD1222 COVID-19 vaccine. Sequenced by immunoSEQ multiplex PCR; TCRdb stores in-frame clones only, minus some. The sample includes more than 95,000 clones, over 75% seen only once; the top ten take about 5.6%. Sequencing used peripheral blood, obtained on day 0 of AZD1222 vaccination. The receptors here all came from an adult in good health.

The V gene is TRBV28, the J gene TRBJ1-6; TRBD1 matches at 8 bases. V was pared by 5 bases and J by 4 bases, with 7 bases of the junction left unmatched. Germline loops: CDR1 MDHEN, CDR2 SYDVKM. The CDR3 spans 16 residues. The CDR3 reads CASSDSDREYNSPLHF. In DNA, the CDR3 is TGTGCCAGCAGTGACTCGGACAGGGAATATAATTCACCCCTCCACTTT.

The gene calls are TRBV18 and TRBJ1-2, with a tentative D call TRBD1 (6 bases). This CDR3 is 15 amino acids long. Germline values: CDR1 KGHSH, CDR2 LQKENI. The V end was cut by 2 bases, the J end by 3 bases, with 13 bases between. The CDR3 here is CASSPSRTVHYGYTF. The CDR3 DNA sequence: TGTGCCAGCTCACCAAGCCGGACAGTACACTATGGCTACACCTTC. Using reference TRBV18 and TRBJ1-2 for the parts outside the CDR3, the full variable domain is NAGVMQNPRHLVRRRGQEARLRCSPMKGHSHVYWYRQLPEEGLKFMVYLQKENIIDESGMPKERFSAEFPKEGPSILRIQQVVRGDSAAYFCASSPSRTVHYGYTFGSGTRLTVV.

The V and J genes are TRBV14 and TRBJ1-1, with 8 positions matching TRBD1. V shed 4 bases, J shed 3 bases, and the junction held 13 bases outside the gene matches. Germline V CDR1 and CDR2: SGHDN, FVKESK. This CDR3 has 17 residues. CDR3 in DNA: TGTGCCAGCAGCCGCAGGCCAGGGGGCTTGCCGGACACTGAAGCTTTCTTT. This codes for CASSRRPGGLPDTEAFF.

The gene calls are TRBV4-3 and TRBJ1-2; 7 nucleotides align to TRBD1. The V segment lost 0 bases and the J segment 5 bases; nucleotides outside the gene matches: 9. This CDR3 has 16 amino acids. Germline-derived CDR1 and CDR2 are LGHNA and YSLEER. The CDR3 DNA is TGCGCCAGCAGCCAAGATCCGAGACAGGGCGCTTATGGCTACACCTTC. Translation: CASSQDPRQGAYGYTF.

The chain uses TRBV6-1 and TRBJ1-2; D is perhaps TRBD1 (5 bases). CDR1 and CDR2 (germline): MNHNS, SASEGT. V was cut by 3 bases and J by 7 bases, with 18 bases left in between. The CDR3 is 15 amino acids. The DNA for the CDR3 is TGTGCCAGCAGTGAGCTAGGGGCCTACTCCGGTGGCTACACCTTC. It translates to CASSELGAYSGGYTF.

This CDR3 reads CASSQYGTDNEQFF. The CDR3 DNA sequence: TGCGCCAGCAGCCAGTATGGGACCGACAATGAGCAGTTCTTC. V gene TRBV4-3 combines with J gene TRBJ2-1; D is perhaps TRBD1 or TRBD2 (5 bases each). The germline V gene has CDR1 LGHNA and CDR2 YSLEER. V was cut by 3 bases and J by 5 bases, with 11 bases left in between. The CDR3 totals 14 residues.

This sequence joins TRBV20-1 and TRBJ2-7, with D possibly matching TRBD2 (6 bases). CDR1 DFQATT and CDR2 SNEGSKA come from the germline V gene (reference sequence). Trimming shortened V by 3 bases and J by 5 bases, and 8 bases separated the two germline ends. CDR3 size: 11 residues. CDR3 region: CSASGSNEQYF. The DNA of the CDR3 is TGCAGTGCTAGCGGGAGTAACGAGCAGTACTTC.

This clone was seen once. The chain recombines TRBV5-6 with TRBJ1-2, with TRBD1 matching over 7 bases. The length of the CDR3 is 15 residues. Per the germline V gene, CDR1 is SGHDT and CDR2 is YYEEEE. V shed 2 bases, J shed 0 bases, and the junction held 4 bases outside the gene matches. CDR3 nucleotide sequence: TGTGCCAGCAGCTTCCAGGGGGGTCCTAACTATGGCTACACCTTC. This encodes CASSFQGGPNYGYTF.

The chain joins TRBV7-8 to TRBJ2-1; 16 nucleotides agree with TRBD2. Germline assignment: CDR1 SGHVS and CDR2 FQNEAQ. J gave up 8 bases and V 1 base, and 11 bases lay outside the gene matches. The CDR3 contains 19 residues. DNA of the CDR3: TGTGCCAGCAGCTTAGATCCCCCGGGACTAGCGGGAGGGCACGATGAGCAGTTCTTC. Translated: CASSLDPPGLAGGHDEQFF.

In DNA, the CDR3 is TGCAGTGCTAGTACAGAACGGGGCACTAATGAAAAACTGTTTTTT. Its protein is CSASTERGTNEKLFF. This chain connects TRBV20-1 to TRBJ1-4; maybe TRBD1 (5 bases). V was shortened by 3 bases and J by 2 bases, with 13 bases between the two germline ends. CDR1 is DFQATT, CDR2 SNEGSKA, per germline (reference sequence). The CDR3 runs to 15 residues.

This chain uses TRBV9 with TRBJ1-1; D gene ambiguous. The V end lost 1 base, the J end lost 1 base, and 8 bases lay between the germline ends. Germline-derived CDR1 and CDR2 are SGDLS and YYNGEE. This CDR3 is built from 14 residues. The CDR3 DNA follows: TGTGCCAGCAGCGTAAGCAGTGAGAACACTGAAGCTTTCTTT. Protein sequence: CASSVSSENTEAFF.

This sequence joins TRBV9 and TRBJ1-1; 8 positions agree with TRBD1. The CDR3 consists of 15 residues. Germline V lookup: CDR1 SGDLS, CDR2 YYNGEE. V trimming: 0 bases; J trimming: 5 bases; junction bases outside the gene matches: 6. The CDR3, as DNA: TGTGCCAGCAGCGTAGCCGGACAGGGAGGAACTGAAGCTTTCTTT. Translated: CASSVAGQGGTEAFF.

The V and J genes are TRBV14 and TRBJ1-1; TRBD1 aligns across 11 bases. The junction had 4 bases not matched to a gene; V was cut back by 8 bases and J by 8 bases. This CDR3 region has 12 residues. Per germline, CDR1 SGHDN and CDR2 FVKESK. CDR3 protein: CASGQGATEAFF. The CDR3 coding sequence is TGTGCCAGCGGACAGGGGGCAACGGAAGCTTTCTTT.